The 27 T cell receptor beta chains given below trace back to one sample, sequenced in a study of PD-1 blockade in classical Hodgkin lymphoma. Sequencing used immunoSEQ multiplex PCR; TCRdb keeps in-frame clones, though not all of them. The table has about 43,000 clones, 73% seen once. Each patient relapsed following autologous stem cell transplantation, and prior brentuximab vedotin exposure differed. This specimen consisted of peripheral blood mononuclear cells (PBMCs), obtained at baseline. The source is a human donor with classical Hodgkin lymphoma.

The chain is built from TRBV12-5 and TRBJ2-6; D may be TRBD2 (6 bases). Germline CDR1 is LGHNT and CDR2 is FRNRAP. The V gene lost 1 base and the J gene lost 2 bases, with 6 bases spanning the gap. The CDR3 totals 15 residues. The DNA of the CDR3 is TGTGCTAGTGGTTTGGGGGGGGCTGGGGCCAACGTCCTGACTTTC. As protein: CASGLGGAGANVLTF.

This clone came up once. The V call is TRBV9, the J call TRBJ2-5, with 7 bases aligning to TRBD2. Germline CDR1 SGDLS, CDR2 YYNGEE. The ends lost 6 bases at V and 4 bases at J; junction bases unmatched: 9. The length of the CDR3 is 14 residues. The CDR3 DNA is TGTGCCAGCAACAGCGGCGGGGGAGGAGAGACCCAGTACTTC. This translates into CASNSGGGGETQYF.

V gene TRBV9 combines with J gene TRBJ1-4, with TRBD1 matching over 11 bases. Germline lookup yields CDR1 SGDLS and CDR2 YYNGEE. V dropped 3 bases and J dropped 7; count of bases not matched to a gene: 2. This CDR3 has 14 amino acids. CDR3 sequence reads: CASSAGTGGEKLFF. CDR3 sequence (DNA): TGTGCCAGCAGCGCGGGGACAGGGGGTGAAAAACTGTTTTTT.

The chain carries TRBV27 and TRBJ2-1; no firm D call. The CDR3 has 11 amino acids. Germline CDR1 is MNHEY and CDR2 is SMNVEV (reference sequence). Trimming pared 6 bases from V and 7 bases from J, leaving 7 bases between. This CDR3 reads CASSYANEQFF. The CDR3 DNA sequence: TGTGCCAGCAGCTATGCGAATGAGCAGTTCTTC.

This clone has only a few counts. CDR3 sequence: CASSYGGSNQPQHF. DNA for the CDR3: TGTGCCAGCAGTTATGGAGGGAGCAATCAGCCCCAGCATTTT. The chain uses TRBV6-8 and TRBJ1-5; D unresolved. The CDR3 is 14 amino acids. Trimming removed 3 bases at V and 1 base at J, with 7 bases between. Germline V gene lookup returns CDR1 MNHGY and CDR2 SAAAGT.

The chain joins TRBV5-1 to TRBJ2-5; TRBD2 matches at 14 bases. J gave up 7 bases and V 4 bases, and 12 bases lay outside the gene matches. The V gene's germline CDR1 is SGHRS and CDR2 YFSETQ. The CDR3 is made up of 17 amino acids. The DNA of the CDR3 is TGCGCCAGCAGCCTAGGGACTAGCGGGGGTGTCCCGGGGACCCAGTACTTC. Encoded protein: CASSLGTSGGVPGTQYF.

This clone was seen only a few times. This rearrangement joins TRBV9 to TRBJ1-2; D is undetermined. V gave up 0 bases and J gave up 1 base, with 4 bases separating them. The CDR3 runs to 13 residues. The germline gives CDR1 SGDLS, CDR2 YYNGEE. CDR3 nucleotide sequence: TGTGCCAGCAGCGTAGGACATAACTATGGCTACACCTTC. As protein: CASSVGHNYGYTF.

The CDR3 region is CATSSGGMNTEAFF. The CDR3 DNA is TGTGCCACCAGCTCCGGAGGCATGAACACTGAAGCTTTCTTT. The chain combines TRBV15 with TRBJ1-1; no clear D gene. The CDR3 totals 14 residues. Germline CDR1 reads LNHNV; CDR2 reads YYDKDF (reference sequence). Trimming took 5 bases from V and 0 from J, leaving 10 bases between them.

The V call is TRBV5-5, the J call TRBJ1-6; 8 positions match TRBD1. With V trimmed by 0 bases and J by 6 bases, 8 bases remained unmatched. The CDR3 totals 17 residues. CDR1 and CDR2 from the germline V gene are SGHKS and YYEKEE (reference sequence). The CDR3 nucleotides are TGTGCCAGCAGCTTGGGTGGTGGGACAGGAGCTAATTCACCCCTCCACTTT. Its protein is CASSLGGGTGANSPLHF. Full variable domain (outside the CDR3, taken from reference TRBV5-5 and TRBJ1-6): DAGVTQSPTHLIKTRGQQVTLRCSPISGHKSVSWYQQVLGQGPQFIFQYYEKEERGRGNFPDRFSARQFPNYSSELNVNALLLGDSALYLCASSLGGGTGANSPLHFGNGTRLTVT.

The chain joins TRBV27 to TRBJ2-2, with 7 bases identical to TRBD2. The CDR3 totals 14 residues. Germline CDR1 reads MNHEY; CDR2 reads SMNVEV (reference sequence). V was clipped by 3 bases and J by 5 bases; unmatched bases: 3. The CDR3 DNA sequence: TGTGCCAGCAGTTTTGGGGGGGGGACCGGGGAGCTGTTTTTT. It specifies CASSFGGGTGELFF.

V and J are TRBV7-6 and TRBJ1-2; D remains ambiguous. V was shortened by 5 bases and J by 0 bases, with 13 bases between the two germline ends. This CDR3 has 15 residues. Germline V gives CDR1 SGHVS, CDR2 FNYEAQ. The CDR3 DNA is TGTGCCAGCAGCCGAGAGGCGGGAACTAACTATGGCTACACCTTC. Protein sequence: CASSREAGTNYGYTF.

J is TRBJ2-1 and V is TRBV27, with D possibly matching TRBD1 (6 bases). The length of the CDR3 is 12 residues. Per germline, CDR1 MNHEY and CDR2 SMNVEV (reference sequence). The V and J ends lost 4 bases and 12 bases respectively, with 13 bases between them. As DNA, the CDR3 is TGTGCCAGCAGTTCCTCGACAGGAGGGCAGTTCTTC. Amino acids: CASSSSTGGQFF.

This clone was picked up a small number of times. The rearrangement uses TRBV5-1 and TRBJ2-1; D remains ambiguous. V was shortened by 0 bases and J by 0 bases, with 7 bases between the two germline ends. The CDR3 sequence is 15 residues long. CDR1 and CDR2 (germline): SGHRS, YFSETQ. The DNA for the CDR3 is TGCGCCAGCAGCTTGGTAGGAGTCTCCTACAATGAGCAGTTCTTC. Its protein product is CASSLVGVSYNEQFF. Full variable domain (missing parts from reference TRBV5-1 and TRBJ2-1): KAGVTQTPRYLIKTRGQQVTLSCSPISGHRSVSWYQQTPGQGLQFLFEYFSETQRNKGNFPGRFSGRQFSNSRSEMNVSTLELGDSALYLCASSLVGVSYNEQFFGPGTRLTVL.

This clone was found a few times. V gene TRBV30 combines with J gene TRBJ1-6; tentative D call: TRBD1 (6 bases). The CDR3 loop spans 14 amino acids. The V and J ends lost 1 base and 5 bases respectively, with 9 bases between them. From germline, CDR1 is GTSNPN and CDR2 SVGIG (reference sequence). CDR3 loop: CAWSAGQNNSPLHF. For the CDR3, the DNA is TGTGCCTGGAGTGCCGGACAGAATAATTCACCCCTCCACTTT.

This chain connects TRBV28 to TRBJ1-5; D call uncertain. Germline loops: CDR1 MDHEN, CDR2 SYDVKM. Trimming removed 3 bases at V and 5 bases at J, with 5 bases between. The CDR3 totals 12 residues. For the CDR3, the DNA is TGTGCCAGCAGTTTTTTGGATCAGCCCCAGCATTTT. Its translation is CASSFLDQPQHF.

This chain links TRBV6-6 with TRBJ2-7; D is unresolved. Per germline, CDR1 MNHNY and CDR2 SVGAGI (reference sequence). The CDR3 is 12 amino acids. V was pared by 8 bases and J by 3 bases, with 11 bases between. Written as DNA, the CDR3 is TGTGCCAGCCGGGCGGCAGTCTACGAGCAGTACTTC. Encoded protein: CASRAAVYEQYF.

The J gene is TRBJ2-3, the V gene TRBV11-2; 13 positions agree with TRBD2. Germline CDR1 SGHAT, CDR2 FQNNGV. The length of the CDR3 is 15 residues. The V gene end was trimmed by 5 bases and the J gene end by 4 bases; junction bases not matched to a gene: 3. The DNA for the CDR3 is TGTGCCAGCAGCGCACTAGCGGGGGGGGCAGATACGCAGTATTTT. It is translated as CASSALAGGADTQYF. Drawing the rest from reference TRBV11-2 and TRBJ2-3, the complete variable domain is EAGVAQSPRYKIIEKRQSVAFWCNPISGHATLYWYQQILGQGPKLLIQFQNNGVVDDSQLPKDRFSAERLKGVDSTLKIQPAKLEDSAVYLCASSALAGGADTQYFGPGTRLTVL.

The gene calls are TRBV21-1 and TRBJ2-1; the tabulated D call, TRBD2, remains unverified against the DNA. TRBV21-1 represents a pseudogene. The CDR3 covers 20 residues. The CDR3 sequence: CASSKVAGRTPNPSNNEQFF. The DNA of the CDR3 is TGTGCCAGCAGCAAAGTAGCCGGGAGAACCCCGAATCCCTCCAACAATGAGCAGTTCTTC.

This clone has a single count. CDR3 loop: CASRPWETQYF. CDR3 in DNA: TGTGCCAGCAGACCTTGGGAGACCCAGTACTTC. The V call is TRBV2, the J call TRBJ2-5; D call uncertain. This CDR3 has 11 residues. Per the germline V gene, CDR1 is SNHLY and CDR2 is FYNNEI. The V gene lost 6 bases and the J gene lost 5 bases, with 7 bases spanning the gap. The whole variable domain, filled in from reference TRBV2 and TRBJ2-5, reads EPEVTQTPSHQVTQMGQEVILRCVPISNHLYFYWYRQILGQKVEFLVSFYNNEISEKSEIFDDQFSVERPDGSNFTLKIRSTKLEDSAMYFCASRPWETQYFGPGTRLLVL.

The gene calls are TRBV28 and TRBJ1-4; D uncertain. Germline V gives CDR1 MDHEN, CDR2 SYDVKM. Trimming stripped 3 bases from V and 7 bases from J, with 6 bases between. The CDR3 contains 12 residues. The CDR3, as DNA: TGTGCCAGCAGTTTCGGAGGTGAAAAACTGTTTTTT. Translated, it gives CASSFGGEKLFF.

CDR3 DNA: TGTGCCAGCAGTTACTCGGTCGGGGTCCAAGAGACCCAGTACTTC. Protein product: CASSYSVGVQETQYF. The chain carries TRBV6-5 and TRBJ2-5; a weak D match, TRBD2 (5 bases). This CDR3 has 15 residues. The V and J ends lost 0 bases and 1 base respectively, with 9 bases between them. Germline loops: CDR1 MNHEY, CDR2 SVGAGI.

The chain joins TRBV18 to TRBJ1-2; D possibly corresponds to TRBD1 (6 bases). Trimming removed 6 bases at V and 6 bases at J, with 20 bases between. CDR3 size: 15 residues. Germline CDR1 is KGHSH and CDR2 is LQKENI. CDR3 in DNA: TGTGCCAGCTCGCAACGGGGGGGCATGGCTGATGGCTACACCTTC. It yields the protein CASSQRGGMADGYTF.

The chain has TRBV5-1 and TRBJ1-2, with 7 positions matching TRBD1. Trimming removed 2 bases from V and 3 bases from J; junction bases left unmatched: 1. The CDR3 runs 13 residues. Germline CDR1 and CDR2: SGHRS and YFSETQ. The DNA for the CDR3 is TGCGCCAGCAGCTTTACAGGGGACTATGGCTACACCTTC. This sequence encodes CASSFTGDYGYTF.

The gene calls are TRBV9 and TRBJ1-2; 7 bases fit TRBD1. The CDR3 sequence is 15 residues long. CDR1 is SGDLS and CDR2 is YYNGEE in the germline V gene. Trimming cost V 6 bases and J 3 bases; bases outside gene matches: 11. In DNA, the CDR3 is TGTGCCAGCACCAAAAATACAGGGGACGACTATGGCTACACCTTC. This codes for CASTKNTGDDYGYTF. Supplemented by reference TRBV9 and TRBJ1-2, the full variable domain reads DSGVTQTPKHLITATGQRVTLRCSPRSGDLSVYWYQQSLDQGLQFLIQYYNGEERAKGNILERFSAQQFPDLHSELNLSSLELGDSALYFCASTKNTGDDYGYTFGSGTRLTVV.

The V call is TRBV5-6, the J call TRBJ2-2; D is possibly TRBD1 or TRBD2 (5 bases each). The CDR3 is 15 residues long. V lost 5 bases and J 0 bases, leaving 11 bases between the germline ends. CDR1 SGHDT and CDR2 YYEEEE come from the germline V gene. The CDR3 bases are TGTGCCAGCAGTCCGGGACGCCCGAACACCGGGGAGCTGTTTTTT. Amino acids: CASSPGRPNTGELFF.

The chain carries TRBV29-1 and TRBJ2-7; possibly TRBD1 or TRBD2 for D (6 bases each). Germline V gene data show CDR1 as SQVTM and CDR2 as ANQGSEA. V lost 4 bases and J 2 bases, leaving 15 bases between the germline ends. This CDR3 comprises 14 residues. This CDR3 reads CSVGRGETTYEQYF. The CDR3 DNA reads as TGCAGCGTTGGTAGGGGGGAGACCACCTACGAGCAGTACTTC.

The J gene is TRBJ2-3, the V gene TRBV27, with TRBD1 matching 7 bases. After removal of 7 bases from V and 1 base from J, the junction contained 11 bases not matched to a gene. The CDR3 length is 16 residues. In germline, CDR1 is MNHEY, CDR2 SMNVEV (reference sequence). DNA for the CDR3: TGTGCCAGCAATTTCAAGAGGGGGCGGGGCACAGATACGCAGTATTTT. This encodes CASNFKRGRGTDTQYF.